The T cell receptor (beta chain) described here comes from a study of blood T cell repertoires in COVID-19. Across the study: Samples representing acute and convalescent COVID-19 were sourced from the United States, Italy and Spain.

V trimming: 3 bases; J trimming: 7 bases; junction bases outside the gene matches: 3. The CDR3 extends over 13 amino acids. Germline assignment: CDR1 SGHTA and CDR2 FQGNSA. Under the authors' procedure: Estimation of nucleated cell counts relied on the amplification of reference gene primers. Clones were read by immunoSEQ multiplex PCR, and TCRdb kept only the in-frame ones, dropping some. V and J calls and clone size are given by that table; D and trimming were obtained from the DNA. The table records some 80,000 clones, approximately 86% of them present only once. The rearrangement links TRBV7-2 to TRBJ1-1, with TRBD1 matching over 9 bases. The sequenced material came from peripheral blood. The sequence derives from a human donor in a cohort sampled during active COVID-19. The CDR3 spells CASSLGQGLEAFF. In DNA, the CDR3 is TGTGCCAGCAGCTTGGGACAGGGCCTTGAAGCTTTCTTT.